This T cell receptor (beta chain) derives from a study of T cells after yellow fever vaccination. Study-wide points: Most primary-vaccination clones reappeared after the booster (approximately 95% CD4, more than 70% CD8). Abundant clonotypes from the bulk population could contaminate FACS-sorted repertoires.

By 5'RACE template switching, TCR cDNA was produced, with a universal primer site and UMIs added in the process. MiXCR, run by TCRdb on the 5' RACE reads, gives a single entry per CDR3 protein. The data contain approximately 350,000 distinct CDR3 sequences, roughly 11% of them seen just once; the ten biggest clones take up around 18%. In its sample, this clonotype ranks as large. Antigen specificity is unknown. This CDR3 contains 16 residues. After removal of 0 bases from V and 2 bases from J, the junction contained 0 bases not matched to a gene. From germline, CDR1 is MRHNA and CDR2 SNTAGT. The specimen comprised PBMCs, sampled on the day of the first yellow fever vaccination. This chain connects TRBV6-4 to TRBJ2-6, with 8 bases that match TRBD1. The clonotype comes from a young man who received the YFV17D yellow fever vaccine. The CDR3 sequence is CASSDSTGAGANVLTF. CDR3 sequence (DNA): TGTGCCAGCAGTGACTCGACAGGGGCTGGGGCCAACGTCCTGACTTTC.